Following are 13 T cell receptor beta chains from one sample sequenced in a study of OX40 agonist ivuxolimab in advanced cancers. Generated by immunoSEQ multiplex PCR, the TCRdb table keeps only in-frame clones and is missing some. The repertoire holds fewer than 95,000 clones, with more than 85% as singletons. The sequences come from CD4+ or CD8+ T cells sorted from blood, collected in a trial of the OX40 agonist ivuxolimab. Receptors originate from an adult with an advanced solid tumor such as melanoma, head and neck, liver or kidney cancer.

The V call is TRBV27, the J call TRBJ2-1, with D possibly TRBD1 on 5 matching bases. Germline CDR1 and CDR2: MNHEY and SMNVEV (reference sequence). The germline V and J ends were trimmed by 7 bases and 8 bases, with 21 bases remaining between them. This CDR3 has 15 amino acids. CDR3 sequence: CASTLSSGSLDEQFF. In nucleotides, the CDR3 is TGTGCCAGCACCTTGTCGTCAGGGTCCTTAGATGAGCAGTTCTTC.

The gene calls are TRBV5-1 and TRBJ2-1, with D hard to call. This CDR3 comprises 12 residues. Trimming left V 0 bases short and J 7 bases short, with 5 bases between. CDR1 is SGHRS, CDR2 YFSETQ, per germline. The CDR3 is CASSLDRNEQFF. The CDR3 nucleotides read TGCGCCAGCAGCTTGGACCGGAATGAGCAGTTCTTC.

The gene calls are TRBV4-1 and TRBJ2-7; D is possibly TRBD1 (6 bases). Germline V gene data show CDR1 as MGHRA and CDR2 as YSYEKL. V was shortened by 1 base and J by 5 bases, with 12 bases between the two germline ends. This CDR3 is built from 14 residues. The CDR3 DNA is TGCGCCAGCAGCCAAGGATACAGGGAAAACGAGCAGTACTTC. Translating it yields CASSQGYRENEQYF.

Of note for this clone: This sample includes further DNA sequences coding for the same CDR3. This chain connects TRBV5-1 to TRBJ2-7; D is perhaps TRBD1 (5 bases). Deletions cut 2 bases from V and 2 bases from J, with 8 bases between. CDR3 length: 13 residues. Germline-derived CDR1 and CDR2 are SGHRS and YFSETQ. The CDR3 DNA follows: TGCGCCAGCAGCTTAGGGGAACCCTACGAGCAGTACTTC. It yields the protein CASSLGEPYEQYF. Together with reference TRBV5-1 and TRBJ2-7, the CDR3 gives the full variable domain: KAGVTQTPRYLIKTRGQQVTLSCSPISGHRSVSWYQQTPGQGLQFLFEYFSETQRNKGNFPGRFSGRQFSNSRSEMNVSTLELGDSALYLCASSLGEPYEQYFGPGTRLTVT.

The genes are TRBV7-3 and TRBJ2-5, with 8 bases that match TRBD2. With 0 bases clipped from V and 4 bases from J, the junction kept 7 bases outside the gene matches. Germline V gene lookup returns CDR1 SGHTA and CDR2 FQGTGA. The CDR3 sequence is 16 residues long. This CDR3 reads CASSLTGGRTVETQYF. DNA of the CDR3: TGTGCCAGCAGCTTAACGGGCGGGAGGACGGTAGAGACCCAGTACTTC.

This clone was seen once. V is TRBV5-4 and J is TRBJ2-5, with D possibly being TRBD1 (6 bases). Looked up from germline, CDR1 is SGHNT and CDR2 is YYREEE (reference sequence). The germline V and J ends were trimmed by 2 bases and 5 bases, with 16 bases remaining between them. This CDR3 is built from 15 residues. The CDR3 region has the DNA TGTGCCAGCAGCTTCGGGACAAATCCCAGGGAGACCCAGTACTTC. It translates to CASSFGTNPRETQYF.

This clone was recorded once. The CDR3 loop is CAYRPVIGPGGRYLEQFF. As DNA, the CDR3 is TGTGCCTATCGGCCCGTAATCGGTCCGGGGGGGCGGTATCTTGAGCAGTTCTTC. This chain uses TRBV30 with TRBJ2-1; the match to TRBD2 covers 8 bases. CDR3 length: 18 amino acids. V shed 7 bases, J shed 9 bases, and the junction held 26 bases outside the gene matches. Germline lookup yields CDR1 GTSNPN and CDR2 SVGIG (reference sequence).

The rearrangement joins TRBV4-2 to TRBJ2-3, with 14 bases lining up with TRBD2. V lost 4 bases to trimming and J lost 2 bases; unmatched junction nucleotides: 5. The germline CDR1 and CDR2 sequences are LGHNA and YNFKEQ. The CDR3 runs to 17 residues. Here the CDR3 reads CASSLTSGRADTDTQYF. The DNA of the CDR3 is TGTGCCAGCAGCCTGACTAGCGGGAGGGCCGACACAGATACGCAGTATTTT.

This clone occurred once. This chain connects TRBV7-2 to TRBJ2-5, with a weak D call TRBD2 (5 bases). Trimming stripped 2 bases from V and 5 bases from J, with 12 bases between. Germline-derived CDR1 and CDR2 are SGHTA and FQGNSA. This CDR3 contains 14 residues. The CDR3: CASSLTQRAETQYF. The CDR3, as DNA: TGTGCCAGCAGCTTAACCCAGAGGGCGGAGACCCAGTACTTC. Looking up the rest from reference TRBV7-2 and TRBJ2-5 gives the full variable domain: GAGVSQSPSNKVTEKGKDVELRCDPISGHTALYWYRQSLGQGLEFLIYFQGNSAPDKSGLPSDRFSAERTGGSVSTLTIQRTQQEDSAVYLCASSLTQRAETQYFGPGTRLLVL.

The chain uses TRBV4-1 and TRBJ2-3; D remains unclear. This CDR3 is 12 amino acids long. Germline CDR1 MGHRA, CDR2 YSYEKL. Trimming removed 1 base from V and 5 bases from J, with 4 bases in between. CDR3: CASSQAGDTQYF. The CDR3 coding sequence is TGCGCCAGCAGCCAAGCGGGAGATACGCAGTATTTT.

The chain joins TRBV6-5 to TRBJ1-2, with 8 bases that match TRBD1. V gave up 4 bases and J gave up 3 bases; unmatched junction bases: 4. This CDR3 has 14 residues. From germline, CDR1 is MNHEY and CDR2 SVGAGI. The CDR3: CASSWDRFDYGYTF. Written as DNA, the CDR3 is TGTGCCAGCAGTTGGGACAGGTTTGACTATGGCTACACCTTC.

This rearrangement joins TRBV6-5 to TRBJ2-1; D not resolved. CDR1 and CDR2 (germline): MNHEY, SVGAGI. Trimming left V 1 base short and J 8 bases short, with 3 bases between. The CDR3 covers 11 residues. DNA of the CDR3: TGTGCCAGCAGTTACTTCGATGAGCAGTTCTTC. Protein product: CASSYFDEQFF.

The chain joins TRBV19 to TRBJ2-5; 8 bases fit TRBD2. V lost 6 bases to trimming and J lost 5 bases; unmatched junction nucleotides: 11. The CDR3 length is 15 residues. Germline CDR1 and CDR2: LNHDA and SQIVND (reference sequence). CDR3 protein: CASSASGGLLETQYF. The CDR3 DNA reads TGTGCCAGTAGCGCGAGCGGGGGACTTTTGGAGACCCAGTACTTC.